The source of this T cell receptor (beta chain) is a study of CD8+ T cells in alopecia areata. A word on this clone: Its antigen is not identified.

Individuals with alopecia areata gave both lesional scalp punch biopsies and peripheral blood for collection. PBMCs yielded sorted CD4+ and CD8+ T cells. Study-level findings and limits: With patients, TCR sharing proved less clear than in mice, a difference possibly related to HLA.

Reverse transcription of extracted RNA yielded cDNA, which provided the sequencing template. Sequencing used immunoSEQ multiplex PCR; TCRdb keeps in-frame clones, though not all of them. The sample includes 100,000 to 150,000 clones, about 57% of them seen just once. Germline V gives CDR1 SGHTA, CDR2 FQGNSA. V shed 5 bases, J shed 4 bases, and the junction held 19 bases outside the gene matches. CDR3 length: 19 amino acids. Sequenced here: CD4+ T cells sorted from blood, sampled at week 0. The chain uses TRBV7-2 and TRBJ1-2, with 10 bases lining up with TRBD1. The sequence was obtained from a human donor with alopecia areata. CDR3: CASSMYTGTGDGTGYGYTF. The DNA of the CDR3 is TGTGCCAGCAGCATGTACACCGGGACAGGGGACGGGACTGGCTATGGCTACACCTTC.